This entry lists 13 T cell receptor beta chains sequenced from one sample in a study of T cell repertoires in cytomegalovirus infection. TCRdb itself ran the reads through MiXCR, one entry per CDR3 protein. This sample has approximately 910,000 distinct CDR3 sequences; approximately 31% occur once, and the top ten carry around 15%. No antigen has been identified for these receptors. Source: cultured CD8+ T cells from PBMCs, taken from culture after CMV antigen stimulation. These receptors were obtained from a human donor in good health (CMV status not recorded). Some clones in this sample may be carry-over from other donors' samples.

Concerning this clonotype itself: Since a much larger clone is just one base distant, this may be a read error. The chain carries TRBV7-9 and TRBJ2-5, with D possibly being TRBD2 (6 bases). Germline CDR1 SEHNR, CDR2 FQNEAQ (reference sequence). There are 14 residues in the CDR3. CDR3 sequence reads: CVSSPLAVRETQYF. In DNA, the CDR3 is TGTGTCAGCAGCCCGTTAGCGGTTAGGGAGACCCAGTACTTC.

V usage is TRBV12-3 or TRBV12-4 and J usage is TRBJ1-5; a weak D match, TRBD1 (5 bases). This CDR3 region has 14 residues. With 6 bases removed from V and 8 bases from J, the gap between germline ends came to 17 bases. CDR3 DNA: TGTGCCAGCAGAGTGGTTGGGGCGTTTGAGCCCCAGCATTTT. Its translation: CASRVVGAFEPQHF.

This clonotype showed up just a few times. The genes are TRBV2 and TRBJ2-7; D is possibly TRBD2 (6 bases). V shed 2 bases and J shed 0 bases, with 14 bases lying between them. This CDR3 is 16 amino acids long. CDR1 and CDR2 (germline): SNHLY, FYNNEI. Here the CDR3 reads CASSEWARGSSYEQYV. The CDR3, as DNA: TGTGCCAGCAGTGAATGGGCTCGGGGGAGCTCCTACGAGCAGTACGTC.

A note on this clonotype: A junction boundary mismatches the germline segment, possibly from a read error. This chain joins TRBV4-2 and TRBJ2-1; 7 nucleotides agree with TRBD1. The CDR3 runs 18 residues. Germline values: CDR1 LGHNA, CDR2 YNFKEQ. In nucleotides, the CDR3 is TGTGTCAGCAGCCAAGCTTACCTTTCAGGGGGAGAGTTAGATGAGCAGTTCTTC. Translated: CVSSQAYLSGGELDEQFF.

The chain combines TRBV4-1 with TRBJ1-1, with 8 bases matching TRBD1. The V and J ends lost 4 bases and 1 base, in that order; junction bases with no gene match: 8. This CDR3 region has 16 residues. Germline assignment: CDR1 MGHRA and CDR2 YSYEKL. The CDR3 region has the DNA TGCGCCAGCAGCCCCTGGGCAGGGGGCGAGAACACTGAAGCTTTCTTT. Encoded protein: CASSPWAGGENTEAFF.

This clonotype has only a few counts. For the CDR3, the DNA is TGTGCCAGCAGCCAAGTCGGCGGAGGAACTAACTATGGCTACACCTTC. Protein sequence: CASSQVGGGTNYGYTF. The chain carries TRBV14 and TRBJ1-2, with D hard to call. Germline V gene lookup returns CDR1 SGHDN and CDR2 FVKESK. The CDR3 is 16 residues long. V was pared by 1 base and J by 0 bases, with 12 bases between.

This sequence joins TRBV2 and TRBJ1-2; D not resolved. Germline values: CDR1 SNHLY, CDR2 FYNNEI. Trimming left V 10 bases short and J 6 bases short, with 18 bases between. This CDR3 contains 13 residues. The CDR3 DNA sequence: TGTGCCACCCTTGCGGGAGGGAGAGATGGCTACACCTTC. Protein sequence: CATLAGGRDGYTF. Full variable domain (missing parts from reference TRBV2 and TRBJ1-2): EPEVTQTPSHQVTQMGQEVILRCVPISNHLYFYWYRQILGQKVEFLVSFYNNEISEKSEIFDDQFSVERPDGSNFTLKIRSTKLEDSAMYFCATLAGGRDGYTFGSGTRLTVV.

J is TRBJ2-7 and V is TRBV5-1; D uncertain. CDR3 size: 11 residues. V was trimmed by 0 bases and J by 6 bases, leaving 4 bases between them. In germline, CDR1 is SGHRS, CDR2 YFSETQ. CDR3 coding DNA: TGCGCCAGCAGCTTGGTGATCGAGCAGTACTTC. Its protein product is CASSLVIEQYF. The whole variable domain, remainder taken from reference TRBV5-1 and TRBJ2-7, is KAGVTQTPRYLIKTRGQQVTLSCSPISGHRSVSWYQQTPGQGLQFLFEYFSETQRNKGNFPGRFSGRQFSNSRSEMNVSTLELGDSALYLCASSLVIEQYFGPGTRLTVT.

The chain uses TRBV20-1 and TRBJ2-7; no reliable D call. The CDR3 runs 13 residues. Germline CDR1 reads DFQATT; CDR2 reads SNEGSKA (reference sequence). The CDR3 reads CSARSSFGYEQHV. The CDR3 DNA is TGCAGTGCTAGGTCTTCCTTCGGCTACGAGCAGCACGTC.

Comment on this clonotype: At one of its ends the junction is not consistent with the germline gene, which may arise from a read error. This chain links TRBV4-1 with TRBJ2-1; D gene uncertain. Germline assignment: CDR1 MGHRA and CDR2 YSYEKL. The CDR3 sequence is 14 residues long. In nucleotides, the CDR3 is TGCGCCAGCAGCCAGCGCTACACGGCCGATGAGCAATTCTTC. Encoded protein: CASSQRYTADEQFF.

This clonotype has just a few counts. The chain has TRBV2 and TRBJ2-7; D gene uncertain. This CDR3 is built from 10 residues. Germline values: CDR1 SNHLY, CDR2 FYNNEI. The ends were cut back, 4 bases at V and 6 bases at J, with 4 bases in the middle. The CDR3: CASSGGEQYV. CDR3 in DNA: TGTGCCAGCAGTGGTGGCGAGCAGTACGTC.

This clonotype was detected only a few times. The chain carries TRBV6-2 or TRBV6-3 and TRBJ1-5; 12 bases align to TRBD1. This CDR3 comprises 19 residues. The V and J ends lost 2 bases and 0 bases, in that order; junction bases with no gene match: 8. Germline assignment: CDR1 MNHEY and CDR2 SVGEGT. DNA for the CDR3: TGTGCCAGCAGTTACCAATGGGGACAGGGGGCGGATAGCAATCAGCCCCAGCATTTT. It codes for CASSYQWGQGADSNQPQHF.

This clonotype was seen a handful of times. The rearrangement links TRBV23-1 to TRBJ2-3, with 10 nucleotides matching TRBD1. TRBV23-1 qualifies as an ORF whose function is uncertain. This CDR3 has 16 amino acids. Trimming removed 4 bases from V and 4 bases from J; junction bases left unmatched: 8. The CDR3 DNA follows: TGCGCCAGCAGTCCCCCGGGACAGGGGTTCCCAGATACGCAGTATTTT. It encodes CASSPPGQGFPDTQYF.